This T cell receptor (beta chain) originates from a study of T cell clones after liver transplantation. Study-level findings and limits: Low donor cell numbers restricted donor-reactive repertoire measurement in a couple of subjects.

Note on this clone: Its antigen is still unknown.

Measured with immunoSEQ multiplex PCR; TCRdb has only the in-frame clones, and not every one. Counted here are over 70,000 clones, under 90% occurring once; the ten biggest clones make up approximately 0.77%. This CDR3 has 15 amino acids. Germline CDR1 is ENHRY and CDR2 is SYGVKD. Between the trimmed V and J ends, which lost 3 bases and 4 bases, there was a span of 15 bases. The chain employs TRBV10-3 and TRBJ2-5, with a possible D match to TRBD2 (6 bases). The TCR comes from a human patient who received a liver transplant. Some of the T cells might come from the graft donor. Sequencing used CD4+ T cells from blood, obtained 12 months after liver transplant. CDR3 in DNA: TGTGCCATCAGTGATCGGTTAGCGGATCCAGAGACCCAGTACTTC. Its translation: CAISDRLADPETQYF.